Sequencing of this TCR beta chain was carried out in a study of T cell clonotyping in hematopoietic cell transplantation (dated by TCRdb to about 2021). Some background on the complete study: A total of 120 to 150 blood samples were gathered in the study from 30 to 35 consecutive transplant recipients along with their related donors. Samples from 4 or 5 patients were obtained at the onset of acute graft-versus-host disease and were compared with samples from patients in whom GVHD never developed. Patients were recruited between late 2015 and early 2017 and followed until September 2020 or death.

The immunoSEQ assay, a bias-controlled multiplex PCR with V- and J-specific primers, was used to amplify TCR beta CDR3 regions from genomic DNA. A second PCR step added a proprietary barcode and Illumina adapter sequences to the CDR3 amplicons. An Illumina MiSeq instrument was used to sequence the CDR3 libraries. On the study's bioinformatics: Export and quality control were done with immunoSEQ Analyzer 3.0, while downstream analyses used R Bioconductor and Immunarch. Only productive rearrangements in the normalized downsampled data set went into calculating the repertoire metrics. Clonotypes larger than 5 templates in the normalized cohort were defined as pathologically expanded. Repertoire diversity was measured with the Inverse Simpson Index. The non-normalized data set was used for CMV-specificity analyses so that all clonotypes could be captured. Entries here come from immuneACCESS through TCRdb and include only in-frame sequences with V and J called. Some clones fail to appear in such tables; in the studies checked, an unresolved V gene covers under half of the shortfall, and the cause of the remainder is unknown. The DNA was the basis for D and trimming; V, J and clone size are from that table. The sample includes some 4,000 clones, with roughly 78% observed a single time. The ten largest make up 25% to 30% of the sample.

Overall results and qualifications from the work: Recipient repertoires showed only a small fraction of overlap with donor repertoires, and over 95% appeared de novo at the given depth. The sample size was limited, and CD4 and CD8 repertoire contributions could not be separated because cells were not sorted. A decrease in recipient TCR diversity was observed after transplant, and a progressive increase in pathologically expanded clonotypes was seen from day 30 to day 180. Broader TCR repertoire diversity after transplant was predicted by Inverse Simpson Index values from donors and from recipients before transplant.

With respect to this clone: No cognate antigen has been identified for it. No much larger clone is present one base from it, and per-base qualities are unavailable.

Via the germline V gene, CDR1 is MDHEN and CDR2 SYDVKM. Trimming removed 7 bases from V and 4 bases from J; the gene matches leave 10 bases unexplained. The CDR3 runs 15 amino acids, cysteine and phenylalanine included. Just the 45-base CDR3 DNA is kept, in frame starting at base 1. The time point label for this specimen denotes: recipient sample taken at acute GVHD onset. Recipient blood was collected about 28 days before transplant and at days 30, 100 and 180 after transplant. Nuclei Lysis Solution was used to extract genomic DNA from fresh or cryopreserved unfractionated peripheral blood mononuclear cells.

The chain is encoded by TRBV28 joined to TRBJ2-3; 8 junctional bases match TRBD1. The sequencing here drew on peripheral blood mononuclear cells, taken at the time of graft-versus-host disease after allogeneic stem cell transplant. The receptor was isolated from a female patient aged 50 to 60 who had an allogeneic stem cell transplant from an unrelated donor, so the T cells may come from the graft donor. Some clones in this sample may be carry-over from other donors' samples. This receptor carries the CDR3 CASTLRTGMSDTQYF. In nucleotide form, the sequence is TGTGCCAGCACCCTAAGGACAGGGATGTCAGATACGCAGTATTTT.